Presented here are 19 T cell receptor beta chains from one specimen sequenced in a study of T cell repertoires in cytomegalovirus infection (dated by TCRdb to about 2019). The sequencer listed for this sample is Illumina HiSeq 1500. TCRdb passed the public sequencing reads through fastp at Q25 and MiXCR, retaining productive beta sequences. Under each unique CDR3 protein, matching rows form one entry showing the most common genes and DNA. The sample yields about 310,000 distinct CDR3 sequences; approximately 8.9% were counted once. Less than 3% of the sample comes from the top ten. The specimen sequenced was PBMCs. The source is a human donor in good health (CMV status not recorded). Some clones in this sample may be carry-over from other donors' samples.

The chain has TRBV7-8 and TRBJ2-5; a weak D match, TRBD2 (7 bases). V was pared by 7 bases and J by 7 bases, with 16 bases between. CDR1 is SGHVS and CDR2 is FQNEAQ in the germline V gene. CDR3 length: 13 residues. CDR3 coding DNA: TGTGCCAGCATCCGGGGGGAGGGGGGGACCCAGTACTTC. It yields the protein CASIRGEGGTQYF.

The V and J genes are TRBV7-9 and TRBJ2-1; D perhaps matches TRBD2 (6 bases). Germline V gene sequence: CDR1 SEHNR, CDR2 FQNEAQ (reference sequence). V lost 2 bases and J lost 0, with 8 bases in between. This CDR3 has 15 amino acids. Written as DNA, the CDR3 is TGTGCCAGCAGCTTACGGGGGAACTCCTACAATGAGCAGTTCTTC. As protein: CASSLRGNSYNEQFF.

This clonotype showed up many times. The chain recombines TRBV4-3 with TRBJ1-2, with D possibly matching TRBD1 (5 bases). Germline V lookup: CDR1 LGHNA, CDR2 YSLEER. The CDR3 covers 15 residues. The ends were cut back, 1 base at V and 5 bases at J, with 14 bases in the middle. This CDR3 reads CASSQGTPRGYGYTF. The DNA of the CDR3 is TGCGCCAGCAGCCAAGGGACTCCACGGGGGTATGGCTACACCTTC.

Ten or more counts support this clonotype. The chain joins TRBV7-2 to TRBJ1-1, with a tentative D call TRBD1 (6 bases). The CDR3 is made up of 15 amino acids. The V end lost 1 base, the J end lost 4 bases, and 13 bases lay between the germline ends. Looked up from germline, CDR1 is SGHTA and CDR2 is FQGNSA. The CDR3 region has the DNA TGTGCCAGCAGCTTAGTAACAGGGTCAGGCACTGAAGCTTTCTTT. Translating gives CASSLVTGSGTEAFF.

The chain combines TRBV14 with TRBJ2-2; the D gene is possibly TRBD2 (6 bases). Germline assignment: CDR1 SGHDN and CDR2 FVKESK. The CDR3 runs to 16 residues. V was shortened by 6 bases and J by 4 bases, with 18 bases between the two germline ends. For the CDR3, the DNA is TGTGCCAGCAGTCCCCTTTCCGGGGGTGCCACCGGGGAGCTGTTTTTT. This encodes CASSPLSGGATGELFF.

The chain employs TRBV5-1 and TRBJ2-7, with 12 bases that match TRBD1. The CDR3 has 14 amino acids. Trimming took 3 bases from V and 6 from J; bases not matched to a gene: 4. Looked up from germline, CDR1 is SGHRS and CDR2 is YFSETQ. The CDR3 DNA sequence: TGCGCCAGCAGCTGGGGACAGGGGGCTTCCGAGCAGTACTTC. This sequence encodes CASSWGQGASEQYF.

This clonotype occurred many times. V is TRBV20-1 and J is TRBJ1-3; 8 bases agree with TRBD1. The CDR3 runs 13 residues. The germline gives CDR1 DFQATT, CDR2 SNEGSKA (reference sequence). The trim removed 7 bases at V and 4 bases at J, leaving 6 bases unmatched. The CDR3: CSVTTGAGNTIYF. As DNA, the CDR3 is TGCAGTGTCACGACAGGGGCGGGAAACACCATATATTTT.

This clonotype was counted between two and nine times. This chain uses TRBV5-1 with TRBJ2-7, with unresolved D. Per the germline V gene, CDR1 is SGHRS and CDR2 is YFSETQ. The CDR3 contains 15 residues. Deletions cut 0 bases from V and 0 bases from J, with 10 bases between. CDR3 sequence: CASSLDSTSSYEQYF. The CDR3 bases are TGCGCCAGCAGCTTGGACAGCACCAGCTCCTACGAGCAGTACTTC.

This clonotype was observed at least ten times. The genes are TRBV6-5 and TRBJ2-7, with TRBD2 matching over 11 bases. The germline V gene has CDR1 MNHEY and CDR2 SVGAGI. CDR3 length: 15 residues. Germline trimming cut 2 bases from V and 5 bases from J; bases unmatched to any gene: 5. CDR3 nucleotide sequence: TGTGCCAGCAGTTACAGTAGCGGGGGGGCCCACGAGCAGTACTTC. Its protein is CASSYSSGGAHEQYF.

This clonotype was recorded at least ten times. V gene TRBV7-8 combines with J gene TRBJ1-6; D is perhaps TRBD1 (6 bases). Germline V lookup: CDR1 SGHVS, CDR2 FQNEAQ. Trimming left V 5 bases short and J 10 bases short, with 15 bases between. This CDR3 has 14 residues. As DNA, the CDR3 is TGTGCCAGCAGCGTCGAACAGGGCAACTCACCCCTCCACTTT. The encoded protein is CASSVEQGNSPLHF.

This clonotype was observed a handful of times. The CDR3 here is CASSRRTGNTEAFF. In nucleotides, the CDR3 is TGCGCCAGCAGCAGGCGGACGGGGAACACTGAAGCTTTCTTT. The V call is TRBV4-1, the J call TRBJ1-1; D call uncertain. The CDR3 contains 14 residues. The germline V and J ends were trimmed by 5 bases and 1 base, with 11 bases remaining between them. Germline V CDR1 and CDR2: MGHRA, YSYEKL.

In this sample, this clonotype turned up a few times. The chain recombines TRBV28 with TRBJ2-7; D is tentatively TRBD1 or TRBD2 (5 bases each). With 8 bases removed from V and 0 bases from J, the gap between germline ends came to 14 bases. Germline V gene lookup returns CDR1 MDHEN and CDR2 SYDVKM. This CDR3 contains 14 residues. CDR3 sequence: CASESFGGSYEQYV. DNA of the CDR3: TGTGCCAGCGAATCATTTGGGGGCTCCTACGAGCAGTACGTC.

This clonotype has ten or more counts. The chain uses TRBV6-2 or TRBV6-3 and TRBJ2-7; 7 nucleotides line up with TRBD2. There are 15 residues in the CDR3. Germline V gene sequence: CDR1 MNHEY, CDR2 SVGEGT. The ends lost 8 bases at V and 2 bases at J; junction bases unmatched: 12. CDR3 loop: CASPTGRDYTYEQYV. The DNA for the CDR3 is TGTGCCAGCCCCACGGGCCGGGACTACACCTACGAGCAGTACGTC.

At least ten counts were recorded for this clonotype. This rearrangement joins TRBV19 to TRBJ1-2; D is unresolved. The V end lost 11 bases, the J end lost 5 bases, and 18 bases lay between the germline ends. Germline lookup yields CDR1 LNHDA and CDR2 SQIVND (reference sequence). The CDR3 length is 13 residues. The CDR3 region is CAASPGRRYGYTF. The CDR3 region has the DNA TGTGCCGCCAGTCCTGGGAGACGATATGGCTACACCTTC.

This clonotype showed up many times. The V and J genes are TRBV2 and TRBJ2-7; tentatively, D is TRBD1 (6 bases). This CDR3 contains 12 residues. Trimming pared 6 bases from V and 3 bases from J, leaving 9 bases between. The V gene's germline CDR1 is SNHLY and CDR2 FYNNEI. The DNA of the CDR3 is TGTGCCAGCAGGGACAGCTTCTACGAGCAGTACGTC. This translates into CASRDSFYEQYV.

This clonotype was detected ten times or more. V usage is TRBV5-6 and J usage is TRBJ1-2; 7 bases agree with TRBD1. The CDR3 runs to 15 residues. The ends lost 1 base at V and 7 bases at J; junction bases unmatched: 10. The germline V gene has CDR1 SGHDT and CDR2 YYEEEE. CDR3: CASSLKGDSGPGYTF. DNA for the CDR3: TGTGCCAGCAGCTTGAAAGGGGACAGCGGGCCTGGCTACACCTTC.

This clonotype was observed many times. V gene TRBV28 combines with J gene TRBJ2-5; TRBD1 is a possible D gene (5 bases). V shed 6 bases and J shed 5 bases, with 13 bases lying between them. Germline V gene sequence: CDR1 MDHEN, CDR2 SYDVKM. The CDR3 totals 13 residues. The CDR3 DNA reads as TGTGCCAGCAGACCCACAGGCCCGGAGACCCAGTACTTC. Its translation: CASRPTGPETQYF.

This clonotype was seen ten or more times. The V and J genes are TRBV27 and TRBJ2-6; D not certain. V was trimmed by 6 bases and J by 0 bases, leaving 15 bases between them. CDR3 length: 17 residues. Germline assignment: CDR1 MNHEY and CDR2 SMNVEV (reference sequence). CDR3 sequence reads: CASSQGSPSSGANVLTF. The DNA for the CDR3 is TGTGCCAGCAGCCAAGGTAGTCCCAGCTCTGGGGCCAACGTCCTGACTTTC.

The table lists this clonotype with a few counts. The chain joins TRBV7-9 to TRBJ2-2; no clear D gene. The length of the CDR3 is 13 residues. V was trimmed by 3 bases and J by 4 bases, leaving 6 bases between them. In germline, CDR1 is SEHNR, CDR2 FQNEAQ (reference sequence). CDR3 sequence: CASSFMRTGELFF. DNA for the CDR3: TGTGCCAGCAGCTTCATGCGCACCGGGGAGCTGTTTTTT.